This T cell receptor (beta chain) is from a study of regulatory T cells in long-lasting Graves disease. Points from the study as a whole: Favored gene segments in persistent disease were TRBV28, TRBJ1-2 and TRBJ2-5. New patients shared 966 public clonotypes, fewer than the roughly 2,600 shared by persistent patients.

The CDR3 runs 11 residues. Germline values: CDR1 MNHEY, CDR2 SVGEGT. V lost 0 bases, J lost 7 bases, and 4 bases lay in between. Both iRepertoire HTBI primers and Arm-PCR of CDR3 regions were used to build the TCR beta libraries. TCRdb re-called the multiplex PCR reads with MiXCR, one entry per CDR3 protein. The sample carries 300,000 to 500,000 distinct CDR3 sequences, less than 25% recorded once. This clonotype was seen a few times. Its antigen is not identified. Stated time point: persistent/refractory GD, antithyroid drugs over 5 years with positive TRAb. From RNA extracted from PBMCs, the TCR library was made. Tubes containing EDTA received roughly 10 milliliters of drawn peripheral blood.

The receptor comes from a female donor with Graves disease. The V and J genes are TRBV6-2 or TRBV6-3 and TRBJ2-7; no definite D call. The sample was peripheral blood mononuclear cells (PBMCs), taken when the disease was refractory, from a patient treated with antithyroid drugs. Here the CDR3 DNA reads TGTGCCAGCAGTTACTCGGAAGAGCAGTACTTC. Its translation: CASSYSEEQYF.